Presented here are 4 T cell receptor beta chains from one specimen sequenced in a study of blood T cells in healthy people across ages. Sample-barcoded 5' priming and a J-beta primer mix drove a second PCR of 7 to 11 cycles. TCRdb reprocessed the 5' RACE reads with MiXCR, giving one entry per CDR3 protein. Of around 1,000,000 distinct CDR3 sequences detected, 35% to 45% appear once; the ten largest clones hold around 14%. The source material was blood. The receptors stem from a man aged 18 to 35 in good health.

This clonotype appeared once. The chain couples TRBV20-1 to TRBJ1-6, with TRBD1 matching 10 bases. The CDR3 covers 14 residues. J gave up 13 bases and V 2 bases, and 8 bases lay outside the gene matches. Looked up from germline, CDR1 is DFQATT and CDR2 is SNEGSKA (reference sequence). The CDR3 nucleotides read TGCAGTGCTAGAAACCGGGACAGGGGATATCCCCTCCACTTT. Translated, it gives CSARNRDRGYPLHF.

The rearrangement joins TRBV27 to TRBJ2-7; 9 bases map to TRBD1. The end of the DNA aligns better with TRBJ2-5, so the J call may be wrong. Looked up from germline, CDR1 is MNHEY and CDR2 is SMNVEV (reference sequence). The CDR3 spans 14 residues. The CDR3 DNA reads as TGTGCCAGCAGTGTATGGGACAGGGCTGAGACCCAGTACTTC. This gives the protein CASSVWDRAETQYF.

The chain joins TRBV3-1 to TRBJ1-4, with D maybe TRBD1 (5 bases). Germline values: CDR1 LGHDT, CDR2 YNNKEL (reference sequence). V was cut by 0 bases and J by 0 bases, with 14 bases left in between. This CDR3 is built from 18 residues. The CDR3 DNA reads TGTGCCAGCAGCCAAGATAAGGGGACCGCACCAACTAATGAAAAACTGTTTTTT. This codes for CASSQDKGTAPTNEKLFF.

The chain uses TRBV6-1 and TRBJ1-5; D is ambiguous. The CDR3 extends over 13 amino acids. Germline V gene lookup returns CDR1 MNHNS and CDR2 SASEGT. The V end lost 3 bases, the J end lost 3 bases, and 6 bases lay between the germline ends. DNA for the CDR3: TGTGCCAGCAGTGACAGGTTCAATCAGCCCCAGCATTTT. Protein: CASSDRFNQPQHF.